Listed below are T cell receptor beta chains from one sample, sequenced in a study of Ad26.COV2.S vaccination and SARS-CoV-2 variants. Sequenced by immunoSEQ multiplex PCR; TCRdb stores in-frame clones only, minus some. The sample lists about 94,000 clones, about four fifths occurring once. The sequencing here drew on peripheral blood, taken after recovery from COVID-19. The receptors here all came from a human donor who had recovered from COVID-19. Both conserved end residues are part of each CDR3. D genes are given only for firm matches. For some rows the clone size is stated as once, few or many, or as a class when expanded; others skip it.

-	TRBV27	TRBD1	TRBJ1-5	TGTGCCAGCAGGGACAGGGGCTACAATCAGCCCCAGCATTTT	CASRDRGYNQPQHF
-	TRBV18	TRBD2	TRBJ2-7	TGTGCCAGCTCACCACGCGTGACTAGCGGGAGTAGCTCCTACGAGCAGTACTTC	CASSPRVTSGSSSYEQYF
-	TRBV27	TRBD2	TRBJ2-1	TGTGCCAGCAGGAAACGGGAGGGAGAGTTCTTC	CASRKREGEFF
once	TRBV7-2	-	TRBJ2-3	TGTGCCAGCAGCTTAGCGGGAGTCCCAGATACGCAGTATTTT	CASSLAGVPDTQYF
-	TRBV13	-	TRBJ1-4	TGTGCCAGCAGCTCATGGACAAGGAGGAATGAAAAACTGTTTTTT	CASSSWTRRNEKLFF
-	TRBV4-2	-	TRBJ2-1	TGTGCCAGCAGCCAGCAGGACAGTAGCTCCTACAATGAGCAGTTCTTC	CASSQQDSSSYNEQFF
-	TRBV2	-	TRBJ2-1	TGTGCCAGCAGTGAAGTTAGGCTCTTCTCCTACAATGAGCAGTTCTTC	CASSEVRLFSYNEQFF
-	TRBV24-1	-	TRBJ2-7	TGTGCCACAAGCGTGCCAGGGTCGGGGGAGCAGTACTTC	CATSVPGSGEQYF
-	TRBV28	-	TRBJ1-4	TGTGCCAGCAGTTTTGGCATGGGACGGGAAAAACTGTTTTTT	CASSFGMGREKLFF
-	TRBV6-5	TRBD1	TRBJ1-6	TGTGCCAGCAGCCGAGGGGGCGGAAATTCACCCCTCCACTTT	CASSRGGGNSPLHF
-	TRBV14	-	TRBJ2-2	TGTGCCAGCAGCCAAGCAAGAACGTACAGGGATGTAACCGGGGAGCTGTTTTTT	CASSQARTYRDVTGELFF
-	TRBV3-1/TRBV3-2	-	TRBJ1-2	TGTGCCAGCAGCCCCCGGGGGGGAGGGTACTATGGCTACACCTTC	CASSPRGGGYYGYTF
-	TRBV5-4	-	TRBJ1-2	TGTGCCAGCAGCTTGGCGGGGACGGCATCTTATGGCTACACCTTC	CASSLAGTASYGYTF
few	TRBV7-9	-	TRBJ1-5	TGTGCCAGCAGCTTATCCGTAGATCAGCCCCAGCATTTT	CASSLSVDQPQHF
few	TRBV9	-	TRBJ1-1	TGTGCCAGCAGCGTAGATAGGGGCACTGAAGCTTTCTTT	CASSVDRGTEAFF
-	TRBV7-2	TRBD2	TRBJ2-1	TGTGCCAGCAGCGCCTCAGCGGGAGGACTCAATGAGCAGTTCTTC	CASSASAGGLNEQFF
-	TRBV5-4	-	TRBJ1-2	TGTGCCAGCAGCCCACGGGGGGGAAGGGGCTACACCTTC	CASSPRGGRGYTF
-	TRBV4-2	-	TRBJ2-7	TGTGCCAGCAGCCAAGAGGGAGGTGGGACCATCTACGAGCAGTACTTC	CASSQEGGGTIYEQYF
-	TRBV28	-	TRBJ1-1	TGTGCCAGCAGCCCGACAGAAATGAACACTGAAGCTTTCTTT	CASSPTEMNTEAFF
-	TRBV28	TRBD1	TRBJ2-7	TGTGCCAGCAGCCGACCCGGACAGGGGGCCTACGAGCAGTACTTC	CASSRPGQGAYEQYF
-	TRBV20-1	-	TRBJ2-1	TGCAGTGCTCCGGGAAGCCTGGAGCAGTTCTTC	CSAPGSLEQFF
-	TRBV6-2/TRBV6-3	TRBD2	TRBJ2-3	TGTGCCAGCAGCCTAGACACCCCTAGTTTAGTAGTCGAAGCGGGGTGGGACACAGATACGCAGTATTTT	CASSLDTPSLVVEAGWDTDTQYF
few	TRBV19	-	TRBJ1-1	TGTGCCAGTAACTCCCAGGGAATGAACACTGAAGCTTTCTTT	CASNSQGMNTEAFF
-	TRBV19	-	TRBJ1-2	TGTGCCAGTAATATTATGGATAGGCCTGGCTACACCTTC	CASNIMDRPGYTF
-	TRBV5-4	TRBD2	TRBJ2-3	TGTGCCAGCAGCTTGGATACGGGAGGAGATACGCAGTATTTT	CASSLDTGGDTQYF
-	TRBV28	TRBD1	TRBJ1-4	TGTGCCAGCAGTTTAACAGGGGCGGTTGAAAAACTGTTTTTT	CASSLTGAVEKLFF
once	TRBV5-1	-	TRBJ2-7	TGCGCCAGCAGCCCGGGACAATTCCCCGTGCAGTACTTC	CASSPGQFPVQYF
-	TRBV6-6	TRBD2	TRBJ2-3	TGTGCCAGCAGACACGGACTAGCTGGGATGGCAGATACGCAGTATTTT	CASRHGLAGMADTQYF
few	TRBV29-1	-	TRBJ2-7	TGCAGCGTTGGGGTTTCCTACTCCTACGAGCAGTACTTC	CSVGVSYSYEQYF
-	TRBV7-3	-	TRBJ1-1	TGTGCCAGCAGCTTAGGACCCGGAATGAACACTGAAGCTTTCTTT	CASSLGPGMNTEAFF
-	TRBV5-1	TRBD2	TRBJ2-1	TGCGCCAGCAGCTTGGGAGCCAGCGGGGGATACAATGAGCAGTTCTTC	CASSLGASGGYNEQFF
-	TRBV6-6	TRBD1	TRBJ1-6	TGTGCCAGCAGTCCGTATACAGGGGATTCACCCCTCCACTTT	CASSPYTGDSPLHF
-	TRBV3-1/TRBV3-2	TRBD2	TRBJ2-7	TGTGCCAGCAGCAGGGGACTAGCGGGATCATACGAGCAGTACTTC	CASSRGLAGSYEQYF
-	TRBV5-8	-	TRBJ2-5	TGTGCCAGCAGCTTCCGATCAGGCGAGACCCAGTACTTC	CASSFRSGETQYF
-	TRBV27	-	TRBJ2-6	TGTGCCAGCAGTTTATATAACTCTGGGGCCAACGTCCTGACTTTC	CASSLYNSGANVLTF
-	TRBV3-1/TRBV3-2	-	TRBJ1-1	TGTGCCAGCAGCCAAGGGGGGGGAAGCACTGAAGCTTTCTTT	CASSQGGGSTEAFF
-	TRBV6-2/TRBV6-3	-	TRBJ1-5	TGTGCCAGCAGTTACTCGCCACAGGGTAGAGTCAATCAGCCCCAGCATTTT	CASSYSPQGRVNQPQHF
-	TRBV6-6	-	TRBJ2-2	TGTGCCAGCACCTGGACCGGGGAGCTGTTTTTT	CASTWTGELFF
once	TRBV27	TRBD1	TRBJ1-2	TGTGCCAGCAGAAGGAGCCAGGGGGATGGCTACACCTTC	CASRRSQGDGYTF
-	TRBV7-2	TRBD1	TRBJ2-1	TGTGCCAGCAGCTCGGGACAGAGCTCCTACAATGAGCAGTTCTTC	CASSSGQSSYNEQFF
few	TRBV6-1	-	TRBJ2-3	TGTGCCAGCAGTGAATTCCAGGGGGGTAGCACAGATACGCAGTATTTT	CASSEFQGGSTDTQYF
-	TRBV28	TRBD1	TRBJ2-7	TGTGCCGGGGGACAGGGGATATACGAGCAGTACTTC	CAGGQGIYEQYF
few	TRBV7-2	-	TRBJ1-5	TGTGCCAGCAGCTTAGAGTCGGGCAATCAGCCCCAGCATTTT	CASSLESGNQPQHF
-	TRBV27	-	TRBJ2-7	TGTGCCAGCAGCCCGACGAATACAGGGACCTACGAGCAGTACTTC	CASSPTNTGTYEQYF
-	TRBV3-1/TRBV3-2	-	TRBJ2-7	TGTGCCAGCAGCCAGGACGGAGCCTACGAGCAGTACTTC	CASSQDGAYEQYF
few	TRBV11-2	-	TRBJ2-7	TGTGCCAGCAGCCACAACTACCCCCGGCTAGTTAGCGAGCAGTACTTC	CASSHNYPRLVSEQYF
once	TRBV6-2/TRBV6-3	-	TRBJ1-5	TGTGCCAGCAGTTATCAAAGGAATCAGCCCCAGCATTTT	CASSYQRNQPQHF
-	TRBV5-1	-	TRBJ2-5	TGCGCCAGCAGCTACTCCGGCACAGCAGAAGAGACCCAGTACTTC	CASSYSGTAEETQYF
-	TRBV28	TRBD2	TRBJ2-1	TGTGCCAGCAGTTTACTAGCGGGGCCTAACAATGAGCAGTTCTTC	CASSLLAGPNNEQFF
-	TRBV25-1	-	TRBJ2-7	TGTGCCAGCAGGGATTCCCGATCCTACGAGCAGTACTTC	CASRDSRSYEQYF
once	TRBV5-1	TRBD1	TRBJ1-2	TGCGCCAGCAGCAAGGACAGGGGGCTCTATGGCTACACCTTC	CASSKDRGLYGYTF
-	TRBV7-2	-	TRBJ2-7	TGTGCCAGCAGCTTAGTGAAGGGCTACGAGCAGTACTTC	CASSLVKGYEQYF